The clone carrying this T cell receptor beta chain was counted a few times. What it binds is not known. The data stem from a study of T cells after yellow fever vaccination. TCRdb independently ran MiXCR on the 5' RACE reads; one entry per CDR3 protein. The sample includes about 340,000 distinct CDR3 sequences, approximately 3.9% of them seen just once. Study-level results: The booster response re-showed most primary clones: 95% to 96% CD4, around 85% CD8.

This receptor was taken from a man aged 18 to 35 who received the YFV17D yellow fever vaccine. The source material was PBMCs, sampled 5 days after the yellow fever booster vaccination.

The chain's CDR3 is CASSLRTMNEQFF. CDR3 DNA sequence: TGTGCCAGCAGTCTCCGGACTATGAATGAGCAGTTCTTC. This chain connects TRBV12-3 or TRBV12-4 to TRBJ2-1; weak D call: TRBD2 (6 bases). The V gene lost 5 bases and the J gene lost 7 bases, with 12 bases spanning the gap. The CDR3 has 13 residues.